This T cell receptor beta chain was profiled in a study of blood T cell repertoires in COVID-19. Study as a whole: Both acute and convalescent COVID-19 samples were obtained from the United States, Italy and Spain. Sources were T cells, B-cell-depleted T cells, or PBMCs; the material itself was cDNA or gDNA.

In the original processing: Estimates of nucleated cell counts were drawn from the amplification of reference gene primers. Assay: immunoSEQ multiplex PCR; the TCRdb copy retains only in-frame clones and omits some. The V and J calls and clone size are taken from that table; D and trimming were inferred from the DNA. The sample includes fewer than 250,000 clones, roughly 84% of them seen just once. Trimming took off 5 bases at V and 0 bases at J, with 11 bases between the two ends. The CDR3 sequence is 15 residues long. Germline V gene data show CDR1 as LGHDT and CDR2 as YNNKEL (reference sequence). The chain is built from TRBV3-1 (or the pseudogene TRBV3-2) and TRBJ1-3; D remains unclear. The material sequenced was peripheral blood. This clonotype was obtained from a woman aged 40 to 55 who had recovered from COVID-19. The CDR3, as DNA: TGTGCCAGCAGCGACTACCTTTTCTCTGGAAACACCATATATTTT. As protein: CASSDYLFSGNTIYF.